This T cell receptor beta chain was found in a study of chemoradiotherapy in HPV16-positive cancers. V was shortened by 2 bases and J by 1 base, with 5 bases between the two germline ends. The germline V gene has CDR1 SGHTA and CDR2 FQGNSA. The CDR3 is 13 amino acids. Only in-frame clones appear in the TCRdb table, and some are missing; sequencing was by immunoSEQ multiplex PCR. Among tens of thousands of clones, roughly 92% were seen once, and the ten largest hold around a sixth. Overall study findings and caveats: Functional assays defining HPV-specific T cells used only a couple of HPV16-positive patients.

About this clone: What it binds is not known.

This receptor was identified in a human donor with HPV-associated anogenital cancer. Sample: blood, taken from a patient who underwent chemoradiotherapy. This chain joins TRBV7-2 and TRBJ1-1; no definite D call. The CDR3, as DNA: TGTGCCAGCAGCTTAAATTCGAACACTGAAGCTTTCTTT. As protein: CASSLNSNTEAFF.